The T cell receptor (beta chain) described here comes from a study of cytomegalovirus exposure and HLA in healthy donors. Overall study: The Caucasian-associated ancestry cluster contained about four fifths of the approximately 420 genotyped donors.

In the PCR, 60 Vbeta and 13 Jbeta primers were used. The repertoire was sequenced with immunoSEQ multiplex PCR; TCRdb's copy has only in-frame clones and lacks some. Seen in this sample are roughly 120,000 clones; the ten most common clones hold 1%. Per germline, CDR1 MNHNY and CDR2 SVGAGI (reference sequence). Trimming left V 0 bases short and J 9 bases short, with 15 bases between. The CDR3 totals 15 residues. Study findings and constraints: Prior analysis indicated that the majority of TCR beta V segments exhibited productivity approximately 87% or approximately 30% of the time.

For this clone: Its target is not known.

The sequenced sample consisted of PBMCs. The chain recombines TRBV6-6 with TRBJ1-5; D might be TRBD1 (5 bases). This clonotype originated in a man aged 18-30 years in good health and CMV-seronegative. The CDR3 DNA follows: TGTGCCAGCAGTTACTCGATGGGGGGGAGCGGGCCCCAGCATTTT. It is translated as CASSYSMGGSGPQHF.